The source of this T cell receptor beta chain is a study of T-cell memory formation after mild COVID-19. Ten or more counts support this clonotype. V shed 2 bases and J shed 4 bases, with 12 bases lying between them. The length of the CDR3 is 14 residues. Per germline, CDR1 SGHRS and CDR2 YFSETQ. MiXCR was run by TCRdb on the 5' RACE reads, yielding one entry per CDR3 protein. The data hold 150,000 to 200,000 distinct CDR3 sequences, with 9.5% to 13% observed a single time. The chain has TRBV5-1 and TRBJ2-5; a weak D match, TRBD1 (6 bases). Sequencing was carried out using PBMCs or a T cell subset sorted from them (not recorded which). This clonotype originated in a man between 18 and 29 years old who had mild COVID-19 (a few samples of this study predate the infection). Cell type and time point are not known. The CDR3 nucleotides read TGCGCCAGCAGCTTTCGGGGACAACTAGAGACCCAGTACTTC. It is translated as CASSFRGQLETQYF.